This paragraph reports one TCR beta chain. These data are taken from a study of blood T cell repertoires in COVID-19. Study-level background: The cDNA or gDNA used as material had been derived from T cells, B-cell-depleted T cells, or PBMCs.

In the original workflow: Amplified reference gene primers provided the basis for estimating nucleated cell counts. Assay: immunoSEQ multiplex PCR; the TCRdb copy retains only in-frame clones and omits some. The D gene and trimming were derived from the DNA, and the V and J assignments and clone size from that table. The repertoire holds hundreds of thousands of clones, with roughly four fifths as singletons. Trimming removed 0 bases from V and 0 bases from J, with 10 bases in between. The CDR3 loop spans 16 amino acids. The V gene's germline CDR1 is SGHDT and CDR2 YYEEEE. The sequence was collected from a man at least 80 years old with acute or convalescent COVID-19. This chain uses TRBV5-6 with TRBJ2-1, with D possibly TRBD2 on 5 matching bases. The sample consisted of peripheral blood. The CDR3 sequence: CASSLEGADSYNEQFF. The CDR3 DNA reads as TGTGCCAGCAGCTTGGAGGGAGCCGACTCCTACAATGAGCAGTTCTTC. The whole variable domain, filled in from reference TRBV5-6 and TRBJ2-1, reads DAGVTQSPTHLIKTRGQQVTLRCSPKSGHDTVSWYQQALGQGPQFIFQYYEEEERQRGNFPDRFSGHQFPNYSSELNVNALLLGDSALYLCASSLEGADSYNEQFFGPGTRLTVL.